These 11 T cell receptor beta chains came from one sample sequenced in a study of CD8 T cell repertoires and HIV-1 epitope variants. Assay: immunoSEQ multiplex PCR; the TCRdb copy retains only in-frame clones and omits some. The profile shows under 100,000 clones, roughly four fifths of them singletons. The specimen sequenced was uncultured baseline CD8+ T cells from peripheral blood mononuclear cells (PBMCs). The receptor set was obtained from a male donor with HIV.

The J gene is TRBJ2-5, the V gene TRBV29-1, with 8 bases identical to TRBD2. The DNA end lines up better with TRBJ2-7; the J call may be wrong. Germline V gene lookup returns CDR1 SQVTM and CDR2 ANQGSEA. There are 12 residues in the CDR3. The CDR3 coding sequence is TGCAGCGTTTTGAGCGGGAGCTACGAGCAGTACTTC. Its protein product is CSVLSGSYEQYF.

This clone was counted once. This sequence joins TRBV7-2 and TRBJ2-5; D ambiguous. This CDR3 is built from 15 residues. The V and J ends lost 3 bases and 3 bases respectively, with 14 bases between them. In germline, CDR1 is SGHTA, CDR2 FQGNSA. The CDR3: CASSLELGREETQYF. The CDR3 nucleotides read TGTGCCAGCAGCTTGGAACTGGGCAGAGAAGAGACCCAGTACTTC.

The chain recombines TRBV18 with TRBJ2-4, with D perhaps matching TRBD2 (6 bases). The germline CDR1 and CDR2 sequences are KGHSH and LQKENI. The ends were cut back, 2 bases at V and 8 bases at J, with 13 bases in the middle. The CDR3 totals 14 residues. CDR3 in amino acids: CASSPSGGSDIQYF. The CDR3 nucleotides are TGTGCCAGCTCACCAAGTGGAGGGTCAGACATTCAGTACTTC.

The J gene is TRBJ2-5, the V gene TRBV18; no clear D gene. Per the germline V gene, CDR1 is KGHSH and CDR2 is LQKENI. Trimming took off 0 bases at V and 7 bases at J, with 12 bases between the two ends. The CDR3 consists of 14 residues. CDR3 sequence: CASSPPALIGTQYF. The CDR3 region has the DNA TGTGCCAGCTCACCACCGGCACTAATCGGGACCCAGTACTTC.

CDR3 protein: CASSPGQGVTQPQHF. As DNA, the CDR3 is TGTGCCAGCAGCCCGGGACAGGGGGTTACTCAGCCCCAGCATTTT. V usage is TRBV5-8 and J usage is TRBJ1-5; 11 bases agree with TRBD1. The CDR3 sequence is 15 residues long. J gave up 6 bases and V 4 bases, and 6 bases lay outside the gene matches. Germline V gene sequence: CDR1 SGHTS, CDR2 YDEGEE.

In this sample, this clone turned up a few times. The rearrangement links TRBV29-1 to TRBJ2-3; 13 bases agree with TRBD2. This CDR3 is 15 amino acids long. Per the germline V gene, CDR1 is SQVTM and CDR2 is ANQGSEA. After removal of 3 bases from V and 6 bases from J, the junction contained 6 bases not matched to a gene. The CDR3 here is CSVDPRTSGSDTQYF. CDR3 nucleotides: TGCAGCGTTGACCCTCGGACTAGCGGGAGCGATACGCAGTATTTT.

This clone was found a few times. The V gene is TRBV29-1, the J gene TRBJ1-4; D is uncertain. In germline, CDR1 is SQVTM, CDR2 ANQGSEA. V was clipped by 8 bases and J by 7 bases, with 14 bases between them. The CDR3 spans 12 residues. The CDR3 region is CSFLSEGEKLFF. The CDR3 DNA follows: TGCAGCTTCTTGTCCGAGGGTGAAAAACTGTTTTTT.

As concerns this clone: The sample contains more than one DNA sequence encoding this CDR3. The chain carries TRBV5-1 and TRBJ1-2; tentatively, D is TRBD1 (5 bases). Trimming pared 0 bases from V and 6 bases from J, leaving 9 bases between. Per germline, CDR1 SGHRS and CDR2 YFSETQ. CDR3 length equals 13 residues. CDR3 sequence: CASSLGGADGYTF. CDR3 bases: TGCGCCAGCAGCTTGGGAGGGGCAGATGGCTACACCTTC.

The V call is TRBV10-3, the J call TRBJ2-1, with TRBD2 matching over 12 bases. Germline lookup yields CDR1 ENHRY and CDR2 SYGVKD. The trim removed 8 bases at V and 0 bases at J, leaving 2 bases unmatched. The CDR3 spans 15 residues. The CDR3 bases are TGTGCCATCGGACTAGCGGGGTCCTCCTACAATGAGCAGTTCTTC. This encodes CAIGLAGSSYNEQFF.

CDR3 sequence: CASSIGPLSGTETQYF. The CDR3 DNA reads TGTGCCAGTAGTATCGGGCCCTTGAGCGGGACCGAGACCCAGTACTTC. The V and J genes are TRBV19 and TRBJ2-5; 7 bases line up with TRBD2. Trimming at V came to 3 bases and at J to 5 bases, leaving 12 bases not matched to a gene. The CDR3 runs 16 residues. The V gene's germline CDR1 is LNHDA and CDR2 SQIVND (reference sequence). Using reference TRBV19 and TRBJ2-5 for the parts outside the CDR3, the full variable domain is DGGITQSPKYLFRKEGQNVTLSCEQNLNHDAMYWYRQDPGQGLRLIYYSQIVNDFQKGDIAEGYSVSREKKESFPLTVTSAQKNPTAFYLCASSIGPLSGTETQYFGPGTRLLVL.

V is TRBV9 and J is TRBJ1-2, with 7 bases that match TRBD1. V dropped 3 bases and J dropped 7; count of bases not matched to a gene: 6. CDR3 length: 13 amino acids. Germline-derived CDR1 and CDR2 are SGDLS and YYNGEE. The CDR3 region has the DNA TGTGCCAGCAGCGCCCGACAGGGCGGTGGCTACACCTTC. Its translation: CASSARQGGGYTF.